This T cell receptor (beta chain) was obtained from a study of T-cell memory formation after mild COVID-19. This clonotype has more than one count but fewer than ten. MiXCR, run by TCRdb on the 5' RACE reads, gives a single entry per CDR3 protein. Here the sample spans roughly 500,000 distinct CDR3 sequences, about 20% being singletons. This CDR3 contains 16 residues. V gave up 3 bases and J gave up 8 bases; unmatched junction bases: 11. CDR1 and CDR2 (germline): SGHRS, YFSETQ. The TCR comes from an adult woman who had mild COVID-19 (a few samples of this study predate the infection). Cell type and time point are not known. The chain employs TRBV5-1 and TRBJ2-3, with TRBD2 identical over 11 bases. Sequenced sample: PBMCs or a T cell subset sorted from them (not recorded which). CDR3 protein: CASSSGTTSGKATQYF. The CDR3, as DNA: TGCGCCAGCAGCTCGGGGACGACTAGCGGGAAAGCTACGCAGTATTTT. Based on the CDR3 plus reference TRBV5-1 and TRBJ2-3, the full variable domain is KAGVTQTPRYLIKTRGQQVTLSCSPISGHRSVSWYQQTPGQGLQFLFEYFSETQRNKGNFPGRFSGRQFSNSRSEMNVSTLELGDSALYLCASSSGTTSGKATQYFGPGTRLTVL.